These 18 T cell receptor beta chains were all obtained from the same sample, sequenced in a study of blood T cell repertoires in COVID-19. Only in-frame clones appear in the TCRdb table, and some are missing; sequencing was by immunoSEQ multiplex PCR. This sample yields over 350,000 clones, of which more than 85% are seen a single time; approximately 4.3% belongs to the top ten. The sample comprised peripheral blood. All receptors derive from a woman between 25 and 40 years old with acute or convalescent COVID-19.

The J gene is TRBJ1-1, the V gene TRBV29-1, with a possible D match to TRBD1 (5 bases). V was clipped by 7 bases and J by 4 bases, with 25 bases between them. The CDR3 length is 16 residues. The germline gives CDR1 SQVTM, CDR2 ANQGSEA. As DNA, the CDR3 is TGCAGCGCGTCGTTGTTTAGGGGCGCGGCCGCCACTGAAGCTTTCTTT. It yields the protein CSASLFRGAAATEAFF.

The chain combines TRBV25-1 with TRBJ1-2, with TRBD1 matching over 7 bases. Germline lookup yields CDR1 MGHDK and CDR2 SYGVNS. The CDR3 consists of 14 residues. With V trimmed by 2 bases and J by 4 bases, 4 bases remained unmatched. Here the CDR3 reads CASSENRGSYGYTF. The CDR3 DNA reads TGTGCCAGCAGTGAAAACAGGGGTAGCTATGGCTACACCTTC.

This chain links TRBV5-6 with TRBJ1-1; D not resolved. This CDR3 comprises 15 residues. Germline V CDR1 and CDR2: SGHDT, YYEEEE. Deletions cut 1 base from V and 1 base from J, with 11 bases between. The chain's CDR3 is CASSLFRRGNTEAFF. The CDR3 DNA follows: TGTGCCAGCAGCTTGTTTAGGCGGGGGAACACTGAAGCTTTCTTT.

V is TRBV4-2 and J is TRBJ2-2; 7 positions match TRBD1. V dropped 3 bases and J dropped 0; count of bases not matched to a gene: 7. This CDR3 is built from 17 residues. Germline V gene lookup returns CDR1 LGHNA and CDR2 YNFKEQ. CDR3: CASSHPGTATNTGELFF. In DNA form, the CDR3 reads TGTGCCAGCAGCCACCCTGGGACAGCGACGAACACCGGGGAGCTGTTTTTT.

CDR3 sequence (DNA): TGTGCCAGTATCCGGGACAAAAGTTACTACGAGCAGTACTTC. Encoded protein: CASIRDKSYYEQYF. The chain carries TRBV2 and TRBJ2-7; D perhaps matches TRBD1 (6 bases). V shed 9 bases and J shed 3 bases, with 18 bases lying between them. Germline V gene data show CDR1 as SNHLY and CDR2 as FYNNEI. The CDR3 runs 14 residues.

The chain is built from TRBV5-1 and TRBJ2-7; 8 bases are a match to TRBD2. The ends lost 6 bases at V and 1 base at J; junction bases unmatched: 3. CDR3 length equals 13 residues. CDR1 and CDR2 from the germline V gene are SGHRS and YFSETQ. The CDR3 bases are TGCGCCAGCACAAGCGGGGGTTCCTACGAGCAGTACTTC. Protein: CASTSGGSYEQYF.

The chain links TRBV12-3 or TRBV12-4 to TRBJ1-2, with D perhaps matching TRBD1 (6 bases). This CDR3 has 12 residues. V was shortened by 3 bases and J by 7 bases, with 9 bases between the two germline ends. CDR3 protein: CASSFAGAGYTF. CDR3 in DNA: TGTGCCAGCAGTTTCGCAGGGGCTGGCTACACCTTC.

The chain combines TRBV11-2 with TRBJ2-3; the D gene is possibly TRBD1 (6 bases). The CDR3 runs 15 residues. Trimming cost V 3 bases and J 5 bases, with 15 bases left between them. The germline V gene encodes CDR1 SGHAT and CDR2 FQNNGV. The chain's CDR3 is CASSFGSGVQDTQYF. DNA of the CDR3: TGTGCCAGCAGCTTTGGCTCAGGGGTTCAAGATACGCAGTATTTT.

This clone appeared a few times. The J gene is TRBJ1-4, the V gene TRBV19; D remains ambiguous. V was pared by 6 bases and J by 6 bases, with 20 bases between. The germline V gene has CDR1 LNHDA and CDR2 SQIVND (reference sequence). CDR3 length: 16 residues. This chain's CDR3 is CASSLTAMRFDEKLFF. CDR3 DNA sequence: TGTGCCAGTAGCCTCACGGCGATGCGGTTCGATGAAAAACTGTTTTTT.

In the case of this clone: A read error may produce the germline difference seen at one junction end. This rearrangement joins TRBV24-1 to TRBJ1-5; D possibly corresponds to TRBD1 (6 bases). CDR3 size: 13 residues. Germline lookup yields CDR1 KGHDR and CDR2 SFDVKD. CDR3 nucleotide sequence: TGTGCCGCCAGTGCACAGGGTTATCAGCCCCAGCATTTT. Translating gives CAASAQGYQPQHF.

The CDR3 DNA sequence: TGTGCCAGCAGCCCTAGCGGGGGGTCCTACAATGAGCAGTTCTTC. Translation: CASSPSGGSYNEQFF. The rearrangement uses TRBV11-3 and TRBJ2-1; 11 nucleotides agree with TRBD2. V was clipped by 5 bases and J by 1 base; unmatched bases: 1. Germline CDR1 SGHNT, CDR2 YENEEA. This CDR3 has 15 amino acids. The full variable domain, its missing parts supplied by reference TRBV11-3 and TRBJ2-1, is EAGVVQSPRYKIIEKKQPVAFWCNPISGHNTLYWYLQNLGQGPELLIRYENEEAVDDSQLPKDRFSAERLKGVDSTLKIQPAELGDSAVYLCASSPSGGSYNEQFFGPGTRLTVL.

The V gene is TRBV5-4, the J gene TRBJ1-6, with 9 bases aligning to TRBD1. This CDR3 contains 14 residues. Germline assignment: CDR1 SGHNT and CDR2 YYREEE (reference sequence). V lost 2 bases to trimming and J lost 9 bases; unmatched junction nucleotides: 3. CDR3 coding DNA: TGTGCCAGCAGCTTCGGGACAGGGCCTTCACCCCTCCACTTT. This codes for CASSFGTGPSPLHF.

V is TRBV9 and J is TRBJ2-4, with 8 bases aligning to TRBD2. Germline V lookup: CDR1 SGDLS, CDR2 YYNGEE. CDR3 size: 19 residues. V gave up 1 base and J gave up 0 bases; unmatched junction bases: 12. CDR3 residues: CASSVLFGGALLAKNIQYF. In DNA, the CDR3 is TGTGCCAGCAGCGTATTATTCGGGGGGGCCCTCCTAGCCAAAAACATTCAGTACTTC.

This rearrangement joins TRBV28 to TRBJ1-5; a possible D gene is TRBD1 (6 bases). Germline CDR1 MDHEN, CDR2 SYDVKM. The CDR3 runs 17 residues. V was trimmed by 7 bases and J by 0 bases, leaving 19 bases between them. CDR3 sequence (DNA): TGTGCCAGCATCCTAGGAACCGGGACACTTAGCAATCAGCCCCAGCATTTT. This sequence encodes CASILGTGTLSNQPQHF.

This rearrangement joins TRBV10-3 to TRBJ2-1; 9 bases align to TRBD1. The J segment lost 4 bases and the V segment lost 6 bases, leaving 4 bases of the junction unmatched. This CDR3 is 14 amino acids long. Per germline, CDR1 ENHRY and CDR2 SYGVKD. CDR3 loop: CAIRDRGPYNEQFF. The CDR3 DNA reads as TGTGCCATCAGGGACAGGGGTCCTTACAATGAGCAGTTCTTC.

This clone was seen only a few times. This chain uses TRBV4-1 with TRBJ1-5, with a possible D match to TRBD1 (5 bases). Germline-derived CDR1 and CDR2 are MGHRA and YSYEKL. V lost 5 bases and J lost 5, with 19 bases in between. The CDR3 runs 16 residues. CDR3 in amino acids: CASSEVGGPTDQPQHF. The CDR3 nucleotides are TGCGCCAGCAGCGAAGTGGGGGGACCCACGGATCAGCCCCAGCATTTT.

The chain couples TRBV2 to TRBJ1-5; weak D call: TRBD1 (6 bases). The V gene lost 6 bases and the J gene lost 7 bases, with 16 bases spanning the gap. Germline CDR1 SNHLY, CDR2 FYNNEI. CDR3 size: 14 residues. The CDR3 loop is CASRLSGQQQPQHF. The CDR3 nucleotides read TGTGCCAGCAGGTTAAGCGGACAGCAGCAGCCCCAGCATTTT. Full variable domain (rest looked up from reference TRBV2 and TRBJ1-5): EPEVTQTPSHQVTQMGQEVILRCVPISNHLYFYWYRQILGQKVEFLVSFYNNEISEKSEIFDDQFSVERPDGSNFTLKIRSTKLEDSAMYFCASRLSGQQQPQHFGDGTRLSIL.

The chain recombines TRBV25-1 with TRBJ2-2; TRBD1 might be the D (5 bases). This CDR3 has 13 amino acids. V was clipped by 6 bases and J by 3 bases, with 8 bases between them. Germline loops: CDR1 MGHDK, CDR2 SYGVNS. CDR3 sequence: CASREQDTGELFF. CDR3 nucleotides: TGTGCCAGCAGAGAACAGGACACCGGGGAGCTGTTTTTT.